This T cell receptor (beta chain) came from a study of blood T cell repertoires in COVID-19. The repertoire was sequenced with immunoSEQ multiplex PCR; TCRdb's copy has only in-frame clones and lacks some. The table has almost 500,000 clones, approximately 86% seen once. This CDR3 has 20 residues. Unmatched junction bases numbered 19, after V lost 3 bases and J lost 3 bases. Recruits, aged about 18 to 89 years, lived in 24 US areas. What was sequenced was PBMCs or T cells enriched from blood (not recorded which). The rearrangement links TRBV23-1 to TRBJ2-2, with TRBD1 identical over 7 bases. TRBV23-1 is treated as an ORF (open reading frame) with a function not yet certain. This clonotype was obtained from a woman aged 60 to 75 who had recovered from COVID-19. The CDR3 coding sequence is TGCGCCAGCAGTCACAGAGACAGGGCTTCGGTGAGTAGTGACACCGGGGAGCTGTTTTTT. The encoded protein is CASSHRDRASVSSDTGELFF.